The source of this T cell receptor beta chain is a study of T-cell memory formation after mild COVID-19. Germline values: CDR1 DFQATT, CDR2 SNEGSKA (reference sequence). CDR3 length equals 14 residues. V lost 3 bases to trimming and J lost 0 bases, with 9 bases between them. TCRdb called the 5' RACE reads again in MiXCR, with one record for every CDR3 protein. Of under 110,000 distinct CDR3 sequences in the sample, under 15% were seen once. The sample consisted of PBMCs or a T cell subset sorted from them (not recorded which). The chain is built from TRBV20-1 and TRBJ2-1; D is ambiguous. This TCR came from an adult woman who had mild COVID-19 (a few samples of this study predate the infection). Cell type and time point are not known. The CDR3 sequence: CSASVPSSYNEQFF. CDR3 nucleotide sequence: TGCAGTGCTAGCGTCCCGAGCTCCTACAATGAGCAGTTCTTC.